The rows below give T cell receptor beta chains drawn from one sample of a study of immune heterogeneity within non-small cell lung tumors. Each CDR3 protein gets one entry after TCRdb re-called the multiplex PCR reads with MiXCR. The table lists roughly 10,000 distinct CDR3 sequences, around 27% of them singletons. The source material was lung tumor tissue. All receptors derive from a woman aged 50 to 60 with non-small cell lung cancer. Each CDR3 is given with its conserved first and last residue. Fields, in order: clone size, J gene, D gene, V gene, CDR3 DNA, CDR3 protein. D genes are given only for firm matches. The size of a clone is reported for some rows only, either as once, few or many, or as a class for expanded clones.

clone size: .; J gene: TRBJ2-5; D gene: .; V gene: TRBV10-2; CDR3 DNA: TGCGCCAGCAGTGCACACCTCCAAGAGACCCAGTACTTC; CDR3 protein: CASSAHLQETQYF
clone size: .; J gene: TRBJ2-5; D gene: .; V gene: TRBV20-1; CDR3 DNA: TGCAGTGCCCGAGACATCACCCGGGCAGAGACCCAGTACTTC; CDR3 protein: CSARDITRAETQYF
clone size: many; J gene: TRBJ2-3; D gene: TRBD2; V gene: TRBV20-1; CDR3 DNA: TGCAGTGTACTAGCGGGGGACACAGATACGCAGTATTTT; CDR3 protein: CSVLAGDTDTQYF
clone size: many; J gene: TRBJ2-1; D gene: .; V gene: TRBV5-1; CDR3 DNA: TGCGCCAGCAGCTTGGACAGGGAGCAGTTCTTC; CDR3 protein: CASSLDREQFF
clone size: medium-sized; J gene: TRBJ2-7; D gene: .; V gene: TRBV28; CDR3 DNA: TGTGCCAGCAGTTTAGGAGGACCACGAAGCAACGAGCAGTACTTC; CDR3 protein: CASSLGGPRSNEQYF
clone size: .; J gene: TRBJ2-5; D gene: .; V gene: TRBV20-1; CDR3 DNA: TGCAGTGCTAGAGTGCCTAGCTACGAGACCCAGTACTTC; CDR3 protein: CSARVPSYETQYF
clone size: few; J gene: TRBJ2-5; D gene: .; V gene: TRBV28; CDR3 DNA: TGTGCCAGCAGTTTGTCAACCGGGGGAATCCCAGAGACCCAGTACTTC; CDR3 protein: CASSLSTGGIPETQYF
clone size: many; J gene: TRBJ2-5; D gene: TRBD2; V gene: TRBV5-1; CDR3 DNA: TGCGCCAGCAGCTCATCGGGACTAGCGGGACCATACGCCCAGTACTTC; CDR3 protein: CASSSSGLAGPYAQYF
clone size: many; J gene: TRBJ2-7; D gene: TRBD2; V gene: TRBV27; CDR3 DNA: TGTGCCAGCAGTTCCCTAGCGGGGGCTGCCTACGAGCAGTACTTC; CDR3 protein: CASSSLAGAAYEQYF
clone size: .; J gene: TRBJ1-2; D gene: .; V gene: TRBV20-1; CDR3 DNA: TGCAGTGCTAGAGATTCCAACTATGGCTACACCTTC; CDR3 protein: CSARDSNYGYTF
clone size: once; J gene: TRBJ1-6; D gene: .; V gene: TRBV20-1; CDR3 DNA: TGCAGTGCTAGAGTGACAGGAGAGAGCTCCTATAATTCACCCCTCCACTTT; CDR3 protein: CSARVTGESSYNSPLHF
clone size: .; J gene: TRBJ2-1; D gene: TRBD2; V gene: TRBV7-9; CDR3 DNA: TGTGCCAGCAGCACGGGACTAGCGGGAGGAAACTACAATGAGCAGTTCTTC; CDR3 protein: CASSTGLAGGNYNEQFF
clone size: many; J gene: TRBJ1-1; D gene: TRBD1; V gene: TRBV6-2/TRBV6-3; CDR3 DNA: TGTGCCAGCACCCGGACAGGGGACACTGAAGCTTTCTTT; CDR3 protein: CASTRTGDTEAFF
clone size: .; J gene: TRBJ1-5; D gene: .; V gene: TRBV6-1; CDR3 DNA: TGTGCCAGCAGTGACGAGAACAATCAGCCCCAGCATTTT; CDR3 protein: CASSDENNQPQHF
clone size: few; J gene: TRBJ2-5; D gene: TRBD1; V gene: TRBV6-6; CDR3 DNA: TGTGCCAGCAGTTACTCGGATATAGGGACAGGGGGCGTCTCCCCTAATGGAAAGACCCAGTACTTC; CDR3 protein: CASSYSDIGTGGVSPNGKTQYF
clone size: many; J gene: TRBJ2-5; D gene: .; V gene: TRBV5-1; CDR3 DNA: TGCGCCAGCAGCCCCAGATGGCGAGAGACCCAGTACTTC; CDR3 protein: CASSPRWRETQYF
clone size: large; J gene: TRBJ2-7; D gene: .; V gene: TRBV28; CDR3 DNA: TGTGCCAGCAGTTTACCCTATCCAGTTTACGAGCAGTACTTC; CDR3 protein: CASSLPYPVYEQYF
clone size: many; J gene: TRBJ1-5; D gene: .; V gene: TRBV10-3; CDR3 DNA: TGTGCCATCAGTGACCCGAATCAGCCCCAGCATTTT; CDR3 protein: CAISDPNQPQHF
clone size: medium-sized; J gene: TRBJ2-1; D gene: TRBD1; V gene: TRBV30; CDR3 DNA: TGTGCCTGGAAATTTGGACAGGCTTCGCTCTTC; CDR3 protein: CAWKFGQASLF
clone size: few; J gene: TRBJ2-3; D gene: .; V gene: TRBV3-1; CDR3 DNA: TGTGCCAGCAGCAGGTTTCAGGGGGATACGCAGTATTTT; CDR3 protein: CASSRFQGDTQYF
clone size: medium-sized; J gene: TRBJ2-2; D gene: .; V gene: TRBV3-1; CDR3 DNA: TGTGCCAGCAGTGACTTGAACACCGGGGAGCTGTTTTTT; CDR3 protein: CASSDLNTGELFF
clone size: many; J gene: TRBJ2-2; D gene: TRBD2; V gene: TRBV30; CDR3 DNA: TGTGCCTGGAGTGTTTTGTGGGGGGGGATCACCGGGGAGCTGTTTTTT; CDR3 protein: CAWSVLWGGITGELFF
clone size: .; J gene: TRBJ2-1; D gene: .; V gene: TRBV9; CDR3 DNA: TGTGCCAGCAGCGTTACTAGCCGGAGCTCCTACAATGAGCAGTTCTTC; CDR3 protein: CASSVTSRSSYNEQFF
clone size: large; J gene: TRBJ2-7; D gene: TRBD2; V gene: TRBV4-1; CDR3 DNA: TGCGCCAGCAGCCAAGATGTAGCGGGAGGTGGGTACGAGCAGTACTTC; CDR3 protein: CASSQDVAGGGYEQYF
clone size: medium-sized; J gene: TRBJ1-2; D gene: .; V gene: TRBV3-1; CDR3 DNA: TGTGCCAGCAGCCAAGATCTCACCGCCGCTAATTCTAACTATGGCTACACCTTC; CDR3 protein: CASSQDLTAANSNYGYTF